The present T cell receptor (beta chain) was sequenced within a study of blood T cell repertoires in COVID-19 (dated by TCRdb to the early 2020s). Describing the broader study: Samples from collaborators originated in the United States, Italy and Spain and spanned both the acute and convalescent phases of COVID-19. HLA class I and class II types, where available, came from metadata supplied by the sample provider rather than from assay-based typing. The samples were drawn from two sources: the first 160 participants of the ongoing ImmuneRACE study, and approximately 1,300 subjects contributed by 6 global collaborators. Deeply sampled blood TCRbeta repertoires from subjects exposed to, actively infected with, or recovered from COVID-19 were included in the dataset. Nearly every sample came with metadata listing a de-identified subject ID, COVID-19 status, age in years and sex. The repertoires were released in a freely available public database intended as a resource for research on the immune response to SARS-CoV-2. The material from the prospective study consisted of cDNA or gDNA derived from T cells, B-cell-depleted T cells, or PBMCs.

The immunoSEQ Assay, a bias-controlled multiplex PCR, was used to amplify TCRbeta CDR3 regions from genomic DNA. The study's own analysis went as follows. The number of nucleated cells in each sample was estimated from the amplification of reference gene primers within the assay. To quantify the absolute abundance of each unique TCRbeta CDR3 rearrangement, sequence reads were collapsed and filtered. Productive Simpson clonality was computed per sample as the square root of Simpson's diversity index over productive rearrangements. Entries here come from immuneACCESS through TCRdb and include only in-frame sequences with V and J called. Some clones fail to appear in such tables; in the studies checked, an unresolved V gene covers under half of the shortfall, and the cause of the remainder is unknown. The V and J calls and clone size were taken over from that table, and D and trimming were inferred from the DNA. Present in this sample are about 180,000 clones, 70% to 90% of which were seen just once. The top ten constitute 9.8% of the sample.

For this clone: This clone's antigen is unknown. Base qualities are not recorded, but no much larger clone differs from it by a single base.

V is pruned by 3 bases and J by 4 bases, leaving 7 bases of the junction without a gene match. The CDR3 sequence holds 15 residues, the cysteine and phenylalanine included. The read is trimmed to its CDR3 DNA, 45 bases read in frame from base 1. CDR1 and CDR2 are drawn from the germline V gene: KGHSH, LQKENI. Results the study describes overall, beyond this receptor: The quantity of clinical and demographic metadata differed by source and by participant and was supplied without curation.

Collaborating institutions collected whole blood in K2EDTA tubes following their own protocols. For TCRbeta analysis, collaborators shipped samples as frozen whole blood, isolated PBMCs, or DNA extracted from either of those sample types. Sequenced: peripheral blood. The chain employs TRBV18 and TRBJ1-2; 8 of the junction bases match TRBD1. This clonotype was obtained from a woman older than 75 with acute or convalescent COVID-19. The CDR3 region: CASSPTGQGFYGYTF. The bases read TGTGCCAGCTCACCTACCGGACAGGGATTCTATGGCTACACCTTC.